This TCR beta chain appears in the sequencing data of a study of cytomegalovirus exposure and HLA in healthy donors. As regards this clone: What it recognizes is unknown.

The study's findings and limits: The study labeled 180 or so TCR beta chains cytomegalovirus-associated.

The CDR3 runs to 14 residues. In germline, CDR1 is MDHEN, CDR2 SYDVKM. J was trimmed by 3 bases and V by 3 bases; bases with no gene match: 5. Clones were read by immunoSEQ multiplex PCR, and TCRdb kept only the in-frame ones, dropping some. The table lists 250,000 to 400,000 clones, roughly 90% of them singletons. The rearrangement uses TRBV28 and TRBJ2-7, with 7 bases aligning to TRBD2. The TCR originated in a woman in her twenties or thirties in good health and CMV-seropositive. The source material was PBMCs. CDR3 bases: TGTGCCAGCAGTTTTGTGCTAGCGGTCTACGAGCAGTACTTC. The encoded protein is CASSFVLAVYEQYF.